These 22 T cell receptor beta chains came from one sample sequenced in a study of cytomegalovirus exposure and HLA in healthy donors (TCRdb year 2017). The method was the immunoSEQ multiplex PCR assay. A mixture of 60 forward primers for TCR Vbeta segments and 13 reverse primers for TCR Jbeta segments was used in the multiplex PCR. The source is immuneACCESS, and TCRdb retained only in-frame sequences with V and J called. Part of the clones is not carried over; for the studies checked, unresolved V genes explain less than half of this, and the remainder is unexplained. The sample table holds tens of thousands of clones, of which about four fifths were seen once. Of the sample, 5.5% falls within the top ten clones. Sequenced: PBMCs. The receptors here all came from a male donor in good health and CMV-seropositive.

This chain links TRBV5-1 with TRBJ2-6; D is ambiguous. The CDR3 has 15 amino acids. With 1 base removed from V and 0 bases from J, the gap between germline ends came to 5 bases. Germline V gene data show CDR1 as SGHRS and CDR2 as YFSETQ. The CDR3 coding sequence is TGCGCCAGCAGCTTGTCATCCTCTGGGGCCAACGTCCTGACTTTC. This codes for CASSLSSSGANVLTF.

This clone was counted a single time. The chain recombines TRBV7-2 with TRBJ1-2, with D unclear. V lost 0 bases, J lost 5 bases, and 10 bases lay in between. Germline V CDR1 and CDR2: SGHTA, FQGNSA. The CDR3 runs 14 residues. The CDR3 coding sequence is TGTGCCAGCAGCTTAGCTCGGGGTTATTATGGCTACACCTTC. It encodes CASSLARGYYGYTF.

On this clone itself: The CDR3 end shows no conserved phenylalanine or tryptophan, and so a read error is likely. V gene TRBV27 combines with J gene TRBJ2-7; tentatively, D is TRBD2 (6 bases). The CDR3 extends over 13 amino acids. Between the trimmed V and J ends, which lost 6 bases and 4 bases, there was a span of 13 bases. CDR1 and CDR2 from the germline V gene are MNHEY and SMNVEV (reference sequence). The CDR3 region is CASSHRGGYEQYL. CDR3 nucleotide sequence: TGTGCCAGCAGCCATAGAGGAGGGTACGAGCAGTACCTC.

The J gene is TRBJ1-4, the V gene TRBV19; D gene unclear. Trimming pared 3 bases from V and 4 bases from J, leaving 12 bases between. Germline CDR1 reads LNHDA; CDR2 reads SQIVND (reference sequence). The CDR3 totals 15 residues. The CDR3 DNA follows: TGTGCCAGTAGTATGGTAGTCGGAGGTAATGAAAAACTGTTTTTT. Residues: CASSMVVGGNEKLFF.

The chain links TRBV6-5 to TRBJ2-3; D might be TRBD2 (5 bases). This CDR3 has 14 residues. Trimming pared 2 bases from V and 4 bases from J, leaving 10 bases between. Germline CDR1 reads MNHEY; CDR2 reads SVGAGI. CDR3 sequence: CASSYPGWSDTQYF. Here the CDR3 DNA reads TGTGCCAGCAGTTACCCGGGGTGGTCAGATACGCAGTATTTT.

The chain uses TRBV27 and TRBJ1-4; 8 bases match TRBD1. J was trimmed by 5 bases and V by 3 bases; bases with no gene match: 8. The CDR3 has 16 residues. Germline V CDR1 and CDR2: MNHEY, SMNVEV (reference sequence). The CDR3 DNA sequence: TGTGCCAGCAGTTTCAGCTCCGGGACAGGAAATGAAAAACTGTTTTTT. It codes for CASSFSSGTGNEKLFF.

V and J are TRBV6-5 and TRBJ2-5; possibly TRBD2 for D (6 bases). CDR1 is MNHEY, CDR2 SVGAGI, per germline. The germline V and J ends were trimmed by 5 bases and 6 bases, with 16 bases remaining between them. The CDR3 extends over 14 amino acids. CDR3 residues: CASSPPAGTQTQYF. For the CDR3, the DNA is TGTGCCAGCAGTCCACCCGCGGGGACGCAGACCCAGTACTTC.

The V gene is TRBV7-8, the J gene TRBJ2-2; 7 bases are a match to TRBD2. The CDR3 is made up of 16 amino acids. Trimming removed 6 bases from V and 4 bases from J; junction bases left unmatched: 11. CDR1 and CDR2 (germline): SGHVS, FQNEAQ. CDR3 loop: CASRTLGGFSTGELFF. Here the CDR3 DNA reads TGTGCCAGCAGGACCTTGGGGGGGTTTTCCACCGGGGAGCTGTTTTTT.

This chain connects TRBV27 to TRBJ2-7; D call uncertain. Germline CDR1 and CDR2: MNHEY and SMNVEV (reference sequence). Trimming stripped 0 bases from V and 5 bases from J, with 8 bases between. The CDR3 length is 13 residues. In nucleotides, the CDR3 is TGTGCCAGCAGTTTATCGATTTCAGACGAGCAGTACTTC. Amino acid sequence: CASSLSISDEQYF.

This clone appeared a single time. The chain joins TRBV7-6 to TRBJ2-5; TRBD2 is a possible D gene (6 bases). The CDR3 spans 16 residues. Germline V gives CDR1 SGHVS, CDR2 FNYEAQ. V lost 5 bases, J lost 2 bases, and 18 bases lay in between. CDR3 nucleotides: TGTGCCAGCAGCCCCCATGGGGTAGGGAGGCAAGAGACCCAGTACTTC. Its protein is CASSPHGVGRQETQYF.

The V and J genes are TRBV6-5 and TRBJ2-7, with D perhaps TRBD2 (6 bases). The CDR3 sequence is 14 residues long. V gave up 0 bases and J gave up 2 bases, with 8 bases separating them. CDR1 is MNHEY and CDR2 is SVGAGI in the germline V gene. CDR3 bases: TGTGCCAGCAGTTACTCAGCGGGTCCCTACGAGCAGTACTTC. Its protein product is CASSYSAGPYEQYF.

CDR3 region: CASSFRYEQFF. The CDR3 bases are TGTGCCAGCAGTTTCCGGTATGAGCAGTTCTTC. The chain uses TRBV28 and TRBJ2-1; no clear D. V was shortened by 3 bases and J by 8 bases, with 5 bases between the two germline ends. Germline V CDR1 and CDR2: MDHEN, SYDVKM. The CDR3 has 11 amino acids.

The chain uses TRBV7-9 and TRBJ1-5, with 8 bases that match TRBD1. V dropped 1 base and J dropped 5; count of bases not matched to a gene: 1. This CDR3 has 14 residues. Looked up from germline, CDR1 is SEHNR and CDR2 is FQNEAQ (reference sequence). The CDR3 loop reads CASSLGTGHQPQHF. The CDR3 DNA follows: TGTGCCAGCAGCTTAGGGACAGGGCATCAGCCCCAGCATTTT.

DNA for the CDR3: TGCGCCAGCAGCGTCCGACAGGGGGCTTCCGATGGCTACACCTTC. It yields the protein CASSVRQGASDGYTF. This chain connects TRBV5-1 to TRBJ1-2, with 10 bases that match TRBD1. The trim removed 4 bases at V and 6 bases at J, leaving 9 bases unmatched. The CDR3 is 15 residues long. The germline V gene has CDR1 SGHRS and CDR2 YFSETQ. The full variable domain, its missing parts supplied by reference TRBV5-1 and TRBJ1-2, is KAGVTQTPRYLIKTRGQQVTLSCSPISGHRSVSWYQQTPGQGLQFLFEYFSETQRNKGNFPGRFSGRQFSNSRSEMNVSTLELGDSALYLCASSVRQGASDGYTFGSGTRLTVV.

CDR3 nucleotide sequence: TGTGCCAGTAGTATTGGACAGACCCCGAACACTGAAGCTTTCTTT. Translated, it gives CASSIGQTPNTEAFF. The chain combines TRBV19 with TRBJ1-1; a weak D match, TRBD1 (6 bases). CDR1 LNHDA and CDR2 SQIVND come from the germline V gene (reference sequence). The ends were cut back, 3 bases at V and 1 base at J, with 12 bases in the middle. The CDR3 has 15 amino acids.

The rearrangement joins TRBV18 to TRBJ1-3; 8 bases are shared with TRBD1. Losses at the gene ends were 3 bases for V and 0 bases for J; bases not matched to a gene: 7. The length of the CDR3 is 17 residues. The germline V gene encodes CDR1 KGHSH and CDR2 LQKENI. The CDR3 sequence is CASSPPGGLSSGNTIYF. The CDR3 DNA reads TGTGCCAGCTCACCCCCAGGGGGCCTAAGCTCTGGAAACACCATATATTTT.

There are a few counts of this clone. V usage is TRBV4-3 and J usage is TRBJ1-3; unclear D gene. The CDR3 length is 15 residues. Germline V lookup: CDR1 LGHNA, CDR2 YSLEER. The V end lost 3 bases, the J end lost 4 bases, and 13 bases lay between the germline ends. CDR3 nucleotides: TGCGCCAGCAGCCAGGGAGGGCAGCGCGGAAACACCATATATTTT. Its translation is CASSQGGQRGNTIYF.

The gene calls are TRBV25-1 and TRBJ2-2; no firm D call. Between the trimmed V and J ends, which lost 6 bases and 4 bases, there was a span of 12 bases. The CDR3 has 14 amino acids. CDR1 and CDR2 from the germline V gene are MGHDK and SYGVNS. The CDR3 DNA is TGTGCCAGCAGGACACTTCAAATCACCGGGGAGCTGTTTTTT. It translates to CASRTLQITGELFF. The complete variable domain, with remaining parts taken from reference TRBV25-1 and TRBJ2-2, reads EADIYQTPRYLVIGTGKKITLECSQTMGHDKMYWYQQDPGMELHLIHYSYGVNSTEKGDLSSESTVSRIRTEHFPLTLESARPSHTSQYLCASRTLQITGELFFGEGSRLTVL.

For the CDR3, the DNA is TGTGCCAGCAGTTTTACCCTCGACAGAGTCTCCTACGAGCAGTACTTC. Encoded protein: CASSFTLDRVSYEQYF. The chain recombines TRBV27 with TRBJ2-5; D may be TRBD1 (5 bases). The DNA end favors TRBJ2-7, so the J call may be wrong. Germline V gene lookup returns CDR1 MNHEY and CDR2 SMNVEV (reference sequence). The CDR3 has 16 amino acids.

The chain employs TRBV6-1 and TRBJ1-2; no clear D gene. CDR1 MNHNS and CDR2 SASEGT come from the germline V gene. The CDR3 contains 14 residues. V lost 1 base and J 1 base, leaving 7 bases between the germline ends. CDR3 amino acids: CASSEGGFNYGYTF. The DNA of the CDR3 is TGTGCCAGCAGTGAAGGAGGGTTTAACTATGGCTACACCTTC.

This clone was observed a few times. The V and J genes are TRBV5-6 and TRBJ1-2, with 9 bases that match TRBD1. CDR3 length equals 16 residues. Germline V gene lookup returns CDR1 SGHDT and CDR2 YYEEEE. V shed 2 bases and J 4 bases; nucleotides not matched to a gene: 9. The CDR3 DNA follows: TGTGCCAGCAGCTTACCGGGACAGGGCCCTATCTATGGCTACACCTTC. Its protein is CASSLPGQGPIYGYTF.

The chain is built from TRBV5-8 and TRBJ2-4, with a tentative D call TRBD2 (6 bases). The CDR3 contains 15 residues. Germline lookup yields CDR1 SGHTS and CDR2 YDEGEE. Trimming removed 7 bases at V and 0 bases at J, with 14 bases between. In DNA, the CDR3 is TGTGCCAGCGGACGGAGGGGACTAGCCAAAAACATTCAGTACTTC. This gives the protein CASGRRGLAKNIQYF.